The next 7 T cell receptor beta chains were all read from a single sample in a study of blood T cell repertoires in COVID-19. Assay used: immunoSEQ multiplex PCR; TCRdb lists only in-frame clones, some missing. The sample has hundreds of thousands of clones; more than 85% are singletons. The sample consisted of PBMCs or T cells enriched from blood (not recorded which). The receptors shown here come from a woman aged 45-65 years who had recovered from COVID-19.

V and J are TRBV7-2 and TRBJ2-7; D may be TRBD2 (7 bases). The V gene lost 7 bases and the J gene lost 1 base, with 17 bases spanning the gap. The CDR3 covers 15 residues. The germline V gene has CDR1 SGHTA and CDR2 FQGNSA. DNA of the CDR3: TGTGCCAGCACCCCATTCGGGGGGCTATCCTACGAGCAGTACTTC. Its protein is CASTPFGGLSYEQYF.

The V call is TRBV5-1, the J call TRBJ2-1, with TRBD2 matching over 8 bases. Germline V lookup: CDR1 SGHRS, CDR2 YFSETQ. This CDR3 contains 15 residues. V was clipped by 3 bases and J by 4 bases; unmatched bases: 6. The CDR3, as DNA: TGCGCCAGCAGCTCTAGCGGGCCAGATTACAATGAGCAGTTCTTC. This gives the protein CASSSSGPDYNEQFF. The entire variable domain, with the rest obtained from reference TRBV5-1 and TRBJ2-1, is as follows: KAGVTQTPRYLIKTRGQQVTLSCSPISGHRSVSWYQQTPGQGLQFLFEYFSETQRNKGNFPGRFSGRQFSNSRSEMNVSTLELGDSALYLCASSSSGPDYNEQFFGPGTRLTVL.

The V gene is TRBV5-6, the J gene TRBJ2-2; no reliable D call. The V end was cut by 1 base, the J end by 7 bases, with 5 bases between. The CDR3 runs to 12 residues. Looked up from germline, CDR1 is SGHDT and CDR2 is YYEEEE. The CDR3 is CASSLLLGELFF. As DNA, the CDR3 is TGTGCCAGCAGCTTGTTACTCGGGGAGCTGTTTTTT.

The J gene is TRBJ1-1, the V gene TRBV3-1 (or the pseudogene TRBV3-2); D is uncertain. Germline CDR1 and CDR2: LGHDT and YNNKEL (reference sequence). Trimming shortened V by 0 bases and J by 10 bases, and 15 bases separated the two germline ends. The CDR3 has 14 residues. The CDR3 DNA sequence: TGTGCCAGCAGCCAAGAGACCGACTATGGGGTAGCTTTCTTT. Translated: CASSQETDYGVAFF.

J is TRBJ2-3 and V is TRBV19; 7 nucleotides agree with TRBD2. The CDR3 sequence is 17 residues long. Germline lookup yields CDR1 LNHDA and CDR2 SQIVND (reference sequence). V gave up 1 base and J gave up 0 bases; unmatched junction bases: 7. CDR3 sequence (DNA): TGTGCCAGTAGTATAGGGTGGCGGGGGACTAGCACAGATACGCAGTATTTT. Encoded protein: CASSIGWRGTSTDTQYF.

This sequence joins TRBV5-1 and TRBJ1-2; 9 bases map to TRBD1. In germline, CDR1 is SGHRS, CDR2 YFSETQ. The CDR3 runs 14 residues. Losses at the gene ends were 4 bases for V and 5 bases for J; bases not matched to a gene: 6. This chain's CDR3 is CASSERTGDYGYTF. DNA of the CDR3: TGCGCCAGCAGCGAGAGGACAGGGGATTATGGCTACACCTTC.

J is TRBJ1-5 and V is TRBV12-3 or TRBV12-4, with a tentative D call TRBD1 (5 bases). Trimming shortened V by 8 bases and J by 4 bases, and 12 bases separated the two germline ends. The CDR3 consists of 13 residues. CDR3 DNA: TGTGCCAGCCAGACGGGGGAAAATCAGCCCCAGCATTTT. Amino acid sequence: CASQTGENQPQHF.